A selection of T cell receptor beta chains follows, all from one sample in a study of blood T cell repertoires in COVID-19. Method: immunoSEQ multiplex PCR; TCRdb's copy keeps in-frame clones and lacks some. The profile shows around 220,000 clones, 70% to 85% of them singletons. Sequences were obtained from peripheral blood. The receptors come from a woman aged 80 or over with COVID-19, enrolled during active disease. Both conserved end residues are trimmed from each CDR3.

V gene	J gene	CDR3 protein
TRBV6-5	TRBJ2-7	ATGGIDSYEQY
TRBV6-5	TRBJ1-4	ASSPGFINEKLF
TRBV11-2	TRBJ1-5	ASSMRGGSSNQPQH
TRBV5-1	TRBJ1-2	ASSSGQGNDGYT
TRBV6-5	TRBJ1-2	ASSYFQQGADGYT
TRBV6-5	TRBJ1-2	ASHGQQPFYGYT
TRBV6-1	TRBJ2-3	ASSETGSDTQY
TRBV5-1	TRBJ1-6	ASSLVSGQQNSPLH
TRBV2	TRBJ1-2	ASSGTGLINYGYT
TRBV28	TRBJ1-2	ASSLWPGSWYGYT
TRBV3-1/TRBV3-2	TRBJ1-2	ASSQGRGNYGYT
TRBV7-2	TRBJ2-3	ASSNLAGALDTQY
TRBV5-6	TRBJ2-1	ASSLWGVGEDEQF
TRBV28	TRBJ1-1	ASSFKPRVNTEAF
TRBV6-1	TRBJ1-1	ASSELRNTEAF
TRBV28	TRBJ2-7	ASSLSGQGQAYEQY
TRBV7-2	TRBJ1-1	ASSPAGGEGTEAF
TRBV15	TRBJ2-7	ATSRDGSLIYEQY
TRBV7-9	TRBJ2-2	ASAQGHLTGELF
TRBV5-1	TRBJ2-3	ASSPGGASGTDTQY
TRBV3-1/TRBV3-2	TRBJ1-1	ASSPTNSEAF
TRBV2	TRBJ2-2	ASCAAAGELF
TRBV6-5	TRBJ1-2	ASRRDSNYGYT
TRBV28	TRBJ2-7	ASRRSGLAGGRGYEQY
TRBV5-1	TRBJ1-4	ASSLTRVGENEKLF
TRBV24-1	TRBJ2-1	ATSDPNRASYNEQF
TRBV21-1	TRBJ2-6	ASSTCFPGANVLT
TRBV5-1	TRBJ1-2	ASSTTGDYGYT
TRBV5-8	TRBJ2-5	ATTNLPVETQY